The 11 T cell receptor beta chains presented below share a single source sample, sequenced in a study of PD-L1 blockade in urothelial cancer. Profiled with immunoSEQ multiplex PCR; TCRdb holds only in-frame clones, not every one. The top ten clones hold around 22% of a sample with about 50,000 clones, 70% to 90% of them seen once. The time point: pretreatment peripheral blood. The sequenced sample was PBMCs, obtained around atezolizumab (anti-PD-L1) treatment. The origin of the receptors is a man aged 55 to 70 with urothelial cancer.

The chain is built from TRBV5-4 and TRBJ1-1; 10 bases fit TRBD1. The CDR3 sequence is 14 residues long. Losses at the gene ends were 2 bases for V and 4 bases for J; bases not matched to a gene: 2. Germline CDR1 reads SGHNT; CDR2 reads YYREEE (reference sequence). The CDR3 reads CASSLDRGLTEAFF. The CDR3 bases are TGTGCCAGCAGCTTAGACAGGGGGCTCACTGAAGCTTTCTTT.

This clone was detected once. CDR3: CASSLVGGQETQYF. In DNA form, the CDR3 reads TGTGCCAGCAGCCTAGTGGGGGGCCAAGAGACCCAGTACTTC. The chain joins TRBV7-2 to TRBJ2-5, with D maybe TRBD2 (6 bases). V was pared by 5 bases and J by 1 base, with 11 bases between. The V gene's germline CDR1 is SGHTA and CDR2 FQGNSA. The CDR3 runs 14 residues.

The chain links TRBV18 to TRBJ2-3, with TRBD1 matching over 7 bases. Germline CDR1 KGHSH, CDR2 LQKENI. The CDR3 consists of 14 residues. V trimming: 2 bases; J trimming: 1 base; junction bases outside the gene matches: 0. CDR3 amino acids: CASSPGQGTDTQYF. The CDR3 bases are TGTGCCAGCTCACCAGGACAGGGCACAGATACGCAGTATTTT.

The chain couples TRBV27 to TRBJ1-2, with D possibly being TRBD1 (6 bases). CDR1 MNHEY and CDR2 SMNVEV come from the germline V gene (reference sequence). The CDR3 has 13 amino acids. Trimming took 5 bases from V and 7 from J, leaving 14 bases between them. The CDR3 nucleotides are TGTGCCAGCAGTCTGATGAGACAGGTTGGCTACACCTTC. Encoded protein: CASSLMRQVGYTF.

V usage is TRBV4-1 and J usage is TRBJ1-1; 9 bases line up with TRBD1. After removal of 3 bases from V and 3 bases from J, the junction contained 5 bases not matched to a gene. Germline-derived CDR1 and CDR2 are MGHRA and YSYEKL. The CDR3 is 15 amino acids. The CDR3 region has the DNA TGCGCCAGCAGCCAGACACAGGGGGCGTACACTGAAGCTTTCTTT. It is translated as CASSQTQGAYTEAFF.

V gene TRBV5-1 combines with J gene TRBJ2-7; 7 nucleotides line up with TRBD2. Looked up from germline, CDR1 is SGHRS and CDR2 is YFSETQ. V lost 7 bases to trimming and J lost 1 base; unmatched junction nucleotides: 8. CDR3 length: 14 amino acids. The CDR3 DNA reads TGCGCCAGCGGGGCGGGGACTATATCCTACGAGCAGTACTTC. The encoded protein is CASGAGTISYEQYF. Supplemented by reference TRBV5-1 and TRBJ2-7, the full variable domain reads KAGVTQTPRYLIKTRGQQVTLSCSPISGHRSVSWYQQTPGQGLQFLFEYFSETQRNKGNFPGRFSGRQFSNSRSEMNVSTLELGDSALYLCASGAGTISYEQYFGPGTRLTVT.

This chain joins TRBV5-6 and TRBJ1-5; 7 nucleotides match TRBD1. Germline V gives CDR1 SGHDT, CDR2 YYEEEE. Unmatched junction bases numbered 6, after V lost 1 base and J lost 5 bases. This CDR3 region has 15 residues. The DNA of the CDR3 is TGTGCCAGCAGCTTGTTACAGGGGACCCATCAGCCCCAGCATTTT. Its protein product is CASSLLQGTHQPQHF.

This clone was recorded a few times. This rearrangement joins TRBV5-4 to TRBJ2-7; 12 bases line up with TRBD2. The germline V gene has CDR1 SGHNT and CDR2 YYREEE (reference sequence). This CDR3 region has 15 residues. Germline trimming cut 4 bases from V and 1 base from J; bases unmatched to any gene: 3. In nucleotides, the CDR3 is TGTGCCAGCAGCACCGGGACTAGCGGGTCCTACGAGCAGTACTTC. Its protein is CASSTGTSGSYEQYF.

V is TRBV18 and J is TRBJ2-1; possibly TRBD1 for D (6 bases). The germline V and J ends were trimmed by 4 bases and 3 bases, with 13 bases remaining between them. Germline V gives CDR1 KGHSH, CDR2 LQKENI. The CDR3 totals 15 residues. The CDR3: CASSRRDNSYNEQFF. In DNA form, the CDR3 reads TGTGCCAGCTCACGTCGGGACAACAGCTACAATGAGCAGTTCTTC.

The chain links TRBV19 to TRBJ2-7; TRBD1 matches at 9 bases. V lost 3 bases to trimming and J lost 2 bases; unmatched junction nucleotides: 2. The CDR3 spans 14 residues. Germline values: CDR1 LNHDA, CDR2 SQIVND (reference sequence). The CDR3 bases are TGTGCCAGTAGTATTACAGGGGGCCCCTACGAGCAGTACTTC. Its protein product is CASSITGGPYEQYF.

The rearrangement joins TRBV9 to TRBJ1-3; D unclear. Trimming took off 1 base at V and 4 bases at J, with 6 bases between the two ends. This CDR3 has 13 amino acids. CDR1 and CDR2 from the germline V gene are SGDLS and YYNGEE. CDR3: CASSVPSGNTIYF. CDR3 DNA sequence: TGTGCCAGCAGCGTACCGTCCGGAAACACCATATATTTT.